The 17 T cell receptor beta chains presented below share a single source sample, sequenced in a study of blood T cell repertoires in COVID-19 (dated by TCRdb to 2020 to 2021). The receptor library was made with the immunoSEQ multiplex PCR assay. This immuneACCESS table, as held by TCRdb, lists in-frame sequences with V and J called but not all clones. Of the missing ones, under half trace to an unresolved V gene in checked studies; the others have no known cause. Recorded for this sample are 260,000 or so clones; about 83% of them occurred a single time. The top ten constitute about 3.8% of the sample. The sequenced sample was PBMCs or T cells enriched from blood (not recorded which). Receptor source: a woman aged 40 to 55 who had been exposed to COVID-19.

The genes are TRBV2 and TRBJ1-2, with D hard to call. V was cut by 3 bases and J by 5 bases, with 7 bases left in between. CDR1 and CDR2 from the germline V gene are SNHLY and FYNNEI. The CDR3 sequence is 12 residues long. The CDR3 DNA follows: TGTGCCAGCAGTGACGGTCGATATGGCTACACCTTC. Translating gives CASSDGRYGYTF.

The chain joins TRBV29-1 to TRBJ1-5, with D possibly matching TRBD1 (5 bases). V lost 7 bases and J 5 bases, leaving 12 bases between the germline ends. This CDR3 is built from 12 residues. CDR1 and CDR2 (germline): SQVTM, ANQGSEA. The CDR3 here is CSARGGDQPQHF. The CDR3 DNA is TGCAGCGCGAGGGGCGGGGATCAGCCCCAGCATTTT.

The DNA for the CDR3 is TGTGCCAGTAGTATCGAGGAAAAACTGTTTTTT. It translates to CASSIEEKLFF. The chain combines TRBV19 with TRBJ1-4; D unclear. From germline, CDR1 is LNHDA and CDR2 SQIVND (reference sequence). The CDR3 totals 11 residues. V shed 3 bases and J shed 8 bases, with 4 bases lying between them.

CDR3 protein: CASTGGGGTDTQYF. The CDR3 DNA sequence: TGTGCCAGCACCGGTGGGGGGGGCACAGATACGCAGTATTTT. The V and J genes are TRBV21-1 and TRBJ2-3; no DNA check was done on the table's D call, TRBD2. TRBV21-1 is a pseudogene. The CDR3 is 14 amino acids.

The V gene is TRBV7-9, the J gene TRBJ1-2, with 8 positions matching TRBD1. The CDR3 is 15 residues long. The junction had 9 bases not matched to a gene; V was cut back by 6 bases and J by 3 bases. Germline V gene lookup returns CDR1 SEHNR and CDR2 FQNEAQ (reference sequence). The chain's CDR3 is CASSRTGTGDYGYTF. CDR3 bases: TGTGCCAGCAGTCGCACCGGGACAGGAGACTATGGCTACACCTTC.

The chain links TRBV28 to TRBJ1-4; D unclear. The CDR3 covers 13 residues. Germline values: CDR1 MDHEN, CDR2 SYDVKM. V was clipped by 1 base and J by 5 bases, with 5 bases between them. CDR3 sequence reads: CASSLYGNEKLFF. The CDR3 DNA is TGTGCCAGCAGTTTATACGGGAATGAAAAACTGTTTTTT.

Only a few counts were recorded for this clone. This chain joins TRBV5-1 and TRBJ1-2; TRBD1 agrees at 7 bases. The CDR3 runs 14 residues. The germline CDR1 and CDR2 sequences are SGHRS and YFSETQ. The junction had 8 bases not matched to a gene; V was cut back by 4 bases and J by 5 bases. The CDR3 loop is CASSVRDSQYGYTF. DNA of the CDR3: TGCGCCAGCAGCGTCCGGGACAGTCAATATGGCTACACCTTC.

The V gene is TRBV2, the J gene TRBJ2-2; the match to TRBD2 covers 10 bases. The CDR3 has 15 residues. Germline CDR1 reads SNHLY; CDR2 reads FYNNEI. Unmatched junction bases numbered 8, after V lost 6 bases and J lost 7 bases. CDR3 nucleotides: TGTGCCAGCAGGAGAGCGGGGGGGCCGGTCGGGGAGCTGTTTTTT. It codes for CASRRAGGPVGELFF.

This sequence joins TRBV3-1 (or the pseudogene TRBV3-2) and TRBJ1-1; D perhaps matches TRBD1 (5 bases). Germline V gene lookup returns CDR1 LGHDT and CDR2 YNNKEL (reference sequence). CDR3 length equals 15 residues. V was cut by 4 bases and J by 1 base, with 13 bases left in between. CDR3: CASSPGWGGNTEAFF. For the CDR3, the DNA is TGTGCCAGCAGCCCAGGGTGGGGGGGGAACACTGAAGCTTTCTTT.

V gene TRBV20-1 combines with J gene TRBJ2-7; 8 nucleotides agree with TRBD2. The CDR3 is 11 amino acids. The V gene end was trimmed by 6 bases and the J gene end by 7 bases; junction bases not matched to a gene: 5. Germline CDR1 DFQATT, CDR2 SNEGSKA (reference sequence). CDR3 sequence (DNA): TGCAGTGCGGGACTAGTTCGGGAGCAGTACTTC. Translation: CSAGLVREQYF.

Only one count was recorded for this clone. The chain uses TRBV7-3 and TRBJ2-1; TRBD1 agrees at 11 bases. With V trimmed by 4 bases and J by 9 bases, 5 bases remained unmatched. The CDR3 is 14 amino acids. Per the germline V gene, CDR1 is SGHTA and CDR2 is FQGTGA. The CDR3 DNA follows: TGTGCCAGCAGCTCCAGGGACAGGGGGACTGAGCAGTTCTTC. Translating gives CASSSRDRGTEQFF.

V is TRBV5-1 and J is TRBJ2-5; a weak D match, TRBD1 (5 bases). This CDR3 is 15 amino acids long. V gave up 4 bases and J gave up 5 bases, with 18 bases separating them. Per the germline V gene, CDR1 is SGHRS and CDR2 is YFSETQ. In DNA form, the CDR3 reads TGCGCCAGCAGCCCTGTAGGGCAGGGAAACGAGACCCAGTACTTC. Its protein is CASSPVGQGNETQYF.

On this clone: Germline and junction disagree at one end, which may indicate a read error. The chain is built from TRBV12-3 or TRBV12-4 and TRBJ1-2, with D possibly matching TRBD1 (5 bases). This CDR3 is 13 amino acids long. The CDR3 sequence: CASSGGPGLFVSF. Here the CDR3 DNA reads TGTGCCAGCAGTGGAGGCCCGGGACTTTTTGTCTCCTTC.

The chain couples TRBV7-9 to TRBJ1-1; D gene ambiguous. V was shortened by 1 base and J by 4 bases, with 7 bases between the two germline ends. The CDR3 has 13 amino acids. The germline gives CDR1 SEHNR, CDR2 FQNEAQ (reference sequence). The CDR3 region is CASSLGALTEAFF. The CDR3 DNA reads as TGTGCCAGCAGCTTAGGGGCCCTCACTGAAGCTTTCTTT.

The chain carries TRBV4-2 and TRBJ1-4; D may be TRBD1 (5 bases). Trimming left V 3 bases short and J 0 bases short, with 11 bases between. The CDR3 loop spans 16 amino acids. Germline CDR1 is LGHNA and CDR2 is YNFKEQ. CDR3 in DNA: TGTGCCAGCAGCCAGGGCGACAGAACAACTAATGAAAAACTGTTTTTT. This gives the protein CASSQGDRTTNEKLFF.

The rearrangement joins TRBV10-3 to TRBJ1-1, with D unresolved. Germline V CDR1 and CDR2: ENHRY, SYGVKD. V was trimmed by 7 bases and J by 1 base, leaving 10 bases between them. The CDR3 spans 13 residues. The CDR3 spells CAINQPGNTEAFF. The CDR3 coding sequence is TGTGCCATCAATCAACCGGGGAACACTGAAGCTTTCTTT.

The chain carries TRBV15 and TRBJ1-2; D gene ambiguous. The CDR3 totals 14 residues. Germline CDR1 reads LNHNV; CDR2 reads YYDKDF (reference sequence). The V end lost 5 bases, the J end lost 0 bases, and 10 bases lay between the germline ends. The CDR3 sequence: CATSGWGANYGYTF. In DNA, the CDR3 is TGTGCCACCAGCGGTTGGGGAGCTAACTATGGCTACACCTTC.